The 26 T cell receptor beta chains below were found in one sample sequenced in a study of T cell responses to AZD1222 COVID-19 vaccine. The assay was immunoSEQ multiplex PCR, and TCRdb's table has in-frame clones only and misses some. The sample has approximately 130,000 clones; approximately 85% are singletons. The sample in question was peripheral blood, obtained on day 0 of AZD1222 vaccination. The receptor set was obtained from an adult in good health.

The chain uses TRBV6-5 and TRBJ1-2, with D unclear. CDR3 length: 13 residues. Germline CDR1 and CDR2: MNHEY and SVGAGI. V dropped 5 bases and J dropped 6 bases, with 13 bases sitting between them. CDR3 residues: CASSIHWNDGYTF. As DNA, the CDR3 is TGTGCCAGCAGTATTCATTGGAACGATGGCTACACCTTC.

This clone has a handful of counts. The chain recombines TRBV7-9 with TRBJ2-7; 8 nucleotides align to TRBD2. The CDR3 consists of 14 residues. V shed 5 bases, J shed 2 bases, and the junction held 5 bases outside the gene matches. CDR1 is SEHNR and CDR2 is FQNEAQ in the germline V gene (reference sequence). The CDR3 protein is CASSPSGGTYEQYF. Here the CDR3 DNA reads TGTGCCAGCAGCCCCAGCGGGGGAACCTACGAGCAGTACTTC.

CDR3 amino acids: CAWSGGLGGNQPQHF. The CDR3 region has the DNA TGTGCCTGGAGTGGAGGGCTGGGGGGCAATCAGCCCCAGCATTTT. The chain couples TRBV30 to TRBJ1-5, with TRBD1 as a possible D gene (5 bases). The CDR3 extends over 15 amino acids. V was clipped by 1 base and J by 2 bases, with 12 bases between them. CDR1 is GTSNPN and CDR2 is SVGIG in the germline V gene (reference sequence).

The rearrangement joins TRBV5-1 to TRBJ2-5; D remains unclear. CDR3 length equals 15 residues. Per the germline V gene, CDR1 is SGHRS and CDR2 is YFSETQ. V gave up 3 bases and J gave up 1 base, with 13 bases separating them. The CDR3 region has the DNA TGCGCCAGCAGCTCAAACGCAGGCCGCCAAGAGACCCAGTACTTC. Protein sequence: CASSSNAGRQETQYF.

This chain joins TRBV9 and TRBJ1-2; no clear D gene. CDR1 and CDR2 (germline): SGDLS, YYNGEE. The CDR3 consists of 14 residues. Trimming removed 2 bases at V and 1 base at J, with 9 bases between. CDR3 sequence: CASSVRRDNYGYTF. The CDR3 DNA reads TGTGCCAGCAGCGTGCGGAGGGATAACTATGGCTACACCTTC. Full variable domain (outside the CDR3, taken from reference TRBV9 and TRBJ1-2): DSGVTQTPKHLITATGQRVTLRCSPRSGDLSVYWYQQSLDQGLQFLIQYYNGEERAKGNILERFSAQQFPDLHSELNLSSLELGDSALYFCASSVRRDNYGYTFGSGTRLTVV.

The CDR3: CASSLVQAASGNTIYF. In DNA form, the CDR3 reads TGTGCCAGCAGCTTAGTACAGGCGGCCTCTGGAAACACCATATATTTT. This chain connects TRBV11-2 to TRBJ1-3; tentative D call: TRBD1 (5 bases). The CDR3 runs to 16 residues. V lost 1 base to trimming and J lost 0 bases, with 10 bases between them. Per germline, CDR1 SGHAT and CDR2 FQNNGV.

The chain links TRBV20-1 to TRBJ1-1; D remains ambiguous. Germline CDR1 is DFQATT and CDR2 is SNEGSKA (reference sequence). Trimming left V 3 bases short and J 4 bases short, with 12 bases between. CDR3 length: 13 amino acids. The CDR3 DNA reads TGCAGTGCTAGTGGAGGGTTGGGCACTGAAGCTTTCTTT. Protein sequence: CSASGGLGTEAFF.

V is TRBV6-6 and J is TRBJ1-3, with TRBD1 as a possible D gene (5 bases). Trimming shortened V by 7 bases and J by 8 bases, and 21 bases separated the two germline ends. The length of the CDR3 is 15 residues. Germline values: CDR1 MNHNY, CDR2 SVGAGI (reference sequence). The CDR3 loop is CASIDVGRRFDTIYF. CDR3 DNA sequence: TGTGCCAGCATCGACGTGGGACGGAGGTTCGACACCATATATTTT.

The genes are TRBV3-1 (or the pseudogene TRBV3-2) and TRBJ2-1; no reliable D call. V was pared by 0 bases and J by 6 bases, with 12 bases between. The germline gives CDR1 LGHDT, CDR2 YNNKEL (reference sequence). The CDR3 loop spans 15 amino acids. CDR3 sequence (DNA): TGTGCCAGCAGCCAAGATCTGGGCAGCCCCAATGAGCAGTTCTTC. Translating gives CASSQDLGSPNEQFF.

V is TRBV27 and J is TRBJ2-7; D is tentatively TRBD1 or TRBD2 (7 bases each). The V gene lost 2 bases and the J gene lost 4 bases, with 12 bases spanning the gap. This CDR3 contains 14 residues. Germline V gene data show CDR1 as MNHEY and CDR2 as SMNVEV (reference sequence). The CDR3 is CASSLRQGGYEQYF. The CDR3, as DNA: TGTGCCAGCAGTTTACGACAGGGAGGGTACGAGCAGTACTTC.

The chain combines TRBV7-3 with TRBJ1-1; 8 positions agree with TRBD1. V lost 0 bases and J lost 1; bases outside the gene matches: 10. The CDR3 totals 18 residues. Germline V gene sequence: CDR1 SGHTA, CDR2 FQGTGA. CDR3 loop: CASSLTGTGRGKNTEAFF. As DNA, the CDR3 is TGTGCCAGCAGCTTAACTGGGACAGGCAGGGGGAAGAACACTGAAGCTTTCTTT.

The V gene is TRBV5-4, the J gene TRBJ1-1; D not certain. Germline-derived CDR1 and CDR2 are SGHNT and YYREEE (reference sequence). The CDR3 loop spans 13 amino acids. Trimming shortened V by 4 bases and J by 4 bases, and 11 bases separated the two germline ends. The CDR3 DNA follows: TGTGCCAGCAGCCTTCAGTTGGGCACTGAAGCTTTCTTT. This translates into CASSLQLGTEAFF.

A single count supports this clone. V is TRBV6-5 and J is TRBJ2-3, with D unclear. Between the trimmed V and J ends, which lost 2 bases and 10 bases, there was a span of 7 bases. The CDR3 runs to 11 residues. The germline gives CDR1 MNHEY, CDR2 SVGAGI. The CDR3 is CASSYLGSQYF. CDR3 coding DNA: TGTGCCAGCAGTTACCTCGGGTCGCAGTATTTT.

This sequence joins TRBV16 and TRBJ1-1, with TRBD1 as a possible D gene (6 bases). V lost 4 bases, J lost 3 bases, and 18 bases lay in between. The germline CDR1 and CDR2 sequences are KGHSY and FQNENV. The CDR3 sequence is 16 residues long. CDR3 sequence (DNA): TGTGCCAGCAGCCCGGGGGCCCGGGGCGTCTACACTGAAGCTTTCTTT. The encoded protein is CASSPGARGVYTEAFF. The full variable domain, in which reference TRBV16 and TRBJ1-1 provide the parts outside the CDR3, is GEEVAQTPKHLVRGEGQKAKLYCAPIKGHSYVFWYQQVLKNEFKFLISFQNENVFDETGMPKERFSAKCLPNSPCSLEIQATKLEDSAVYFCASSPGARGVYTEAFFGQGTRLTVV.

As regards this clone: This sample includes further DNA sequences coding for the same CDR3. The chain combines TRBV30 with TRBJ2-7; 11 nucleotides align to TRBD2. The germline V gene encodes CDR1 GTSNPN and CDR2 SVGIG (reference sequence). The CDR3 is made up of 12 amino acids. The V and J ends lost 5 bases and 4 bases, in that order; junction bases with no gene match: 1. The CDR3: CAWSSGRYEQYF. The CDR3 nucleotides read TGTGCCTGGTCTAGCGGGAGGTACGAGCAGTACTTC.

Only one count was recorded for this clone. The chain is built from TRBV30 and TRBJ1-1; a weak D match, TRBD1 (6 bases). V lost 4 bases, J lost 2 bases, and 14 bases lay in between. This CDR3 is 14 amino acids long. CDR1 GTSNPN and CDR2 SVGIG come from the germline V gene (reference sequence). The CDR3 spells CAWILRTENTEAFF. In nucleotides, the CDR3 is TGTGCCTGGATTCTTAGGACAGAAAACACTGAAGCTTTCTTT. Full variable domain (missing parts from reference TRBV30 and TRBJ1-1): SQTIHQWPATLVQPVGSPLSLECTVEGTSNPNLYWYRQAAGRGLQLLFYSVGIGQISSEVPQNLSASRPQDRQFILSSKKLLLSDSGFYLCAWILRTENTEAFFGQGTRLTVV.

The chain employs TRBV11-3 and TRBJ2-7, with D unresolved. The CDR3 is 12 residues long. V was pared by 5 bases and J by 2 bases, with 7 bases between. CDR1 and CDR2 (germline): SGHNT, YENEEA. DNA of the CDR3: TGTGCCAGCAGCCCTGGAACCTACGAGCAGTACTTC. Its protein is CASSPGTYEQYF.

CDR3 residues: CASRELGRGGTDTQYF. The CDR3 DNA sequence: TGCGCCAGCAGGGAACTAGGCCGAGGGGGCACAGATACGCAGTATTTT. V is TRBV4-1 and J is TRBJ2-3, with D perhaps being TRBD1 or TRBD2 (5 bases each). The V gene lost 6 bases and the J gene lost 1 base, with 17 bases spanning the gap. Germline V gene lookup returns CDR1 MGHRA and CDR2 YSYEKL. The CDR3 has 16 residues.

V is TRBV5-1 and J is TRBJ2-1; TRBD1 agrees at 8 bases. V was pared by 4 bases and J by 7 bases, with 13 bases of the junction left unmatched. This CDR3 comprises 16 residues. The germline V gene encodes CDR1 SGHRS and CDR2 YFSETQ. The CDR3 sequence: CASSPTPDRAGNEQFF. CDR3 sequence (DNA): TGCGCCAGCAGCCCTACCCCGGACAGGGCTGGGAATGAGCAGTTCTTC.

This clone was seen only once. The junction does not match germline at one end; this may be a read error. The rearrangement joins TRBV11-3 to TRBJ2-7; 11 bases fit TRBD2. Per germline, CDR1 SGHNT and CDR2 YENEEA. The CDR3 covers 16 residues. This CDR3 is CASSLDTSGSLYEQYF. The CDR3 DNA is TGTGCCAGCAGCCTAGATACTAGCGGGAGTCTCTACGAGCAGTACTTC. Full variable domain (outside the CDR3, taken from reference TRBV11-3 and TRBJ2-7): EAGVVQSPRYKIIEKKQPVAFWCNPISGHNTLYWYLQNLGQGPELLIRYENEEAVDDSQLPKDRFSAERLKGVDSTLKIQPAELGDSAVYLCASSLDTSGSLYEQYFGPGTRLTVT.

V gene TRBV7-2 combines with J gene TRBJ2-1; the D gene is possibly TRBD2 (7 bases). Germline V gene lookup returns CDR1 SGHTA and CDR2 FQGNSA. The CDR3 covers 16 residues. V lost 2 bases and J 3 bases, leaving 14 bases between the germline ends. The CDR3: CASSLLGGANYNEQFF. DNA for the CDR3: TGTGCCAGCAGCTTACTAGGGGGGGCCAACTACAATGAGCAGTTCTTC.

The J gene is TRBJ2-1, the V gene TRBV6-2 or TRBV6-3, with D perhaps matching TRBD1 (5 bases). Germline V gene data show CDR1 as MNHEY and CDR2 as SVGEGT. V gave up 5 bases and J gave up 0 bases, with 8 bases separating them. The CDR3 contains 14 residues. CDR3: CASSRQPSYNEQFF. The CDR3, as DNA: TGTGCCAGCAGTAGACAGCCCTCCTACAATGAGCAGTTCTTC.

The CDR3 DNA sequence: TGTGCCAGCAGCGCCGTAACAGGGATGAACACTGAAGCTTTCTTT. Translating it yields CASSAVTGMNTEAFF. V usage is TRBV9 and J usage is TRBJ1-1, with D tentatively TRBD1 (6 bases). Germline V gives CDR1 SGDLS, CDR2 YYNGEE. V was clipped by 3 bases and J by 0 bases, with 12 bases between them. CDR3 length: 15 amino acids.

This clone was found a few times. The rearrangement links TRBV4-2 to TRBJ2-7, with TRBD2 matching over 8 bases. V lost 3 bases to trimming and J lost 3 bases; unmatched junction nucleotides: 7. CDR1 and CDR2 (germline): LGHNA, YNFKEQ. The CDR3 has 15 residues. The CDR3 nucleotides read TGTGCCAGCAGCCAGCCGGGACTAGATATCTACGAGCAGTACTTC. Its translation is CASSQPGLDIYEQYF.

As DNA, the CDR3 is TGTGCCAGCAGCCGGGACAGGGACGAGCAGTACTTC. It encodes CASSRDRDEQYF. The chain combines TRBV28 with TRBJ2-7, with 9 bases matching TRBD1. Germline V gene sequence: CDR1 MDHEN, CDR2 SYDVKM. J was trimmed by 5 bases and V by 6 bases; bases with no gene match: 2. The CDR3 is 12 amino acids.

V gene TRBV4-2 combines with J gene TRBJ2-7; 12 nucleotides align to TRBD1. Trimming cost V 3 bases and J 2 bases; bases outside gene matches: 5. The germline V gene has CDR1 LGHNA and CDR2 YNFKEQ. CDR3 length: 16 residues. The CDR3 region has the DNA TGTGCCAGCAGCCACGCCGGGACAGGGGGCCCCTACGAGCAGTACTTC. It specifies CASSHAGTGGPYEQYF.